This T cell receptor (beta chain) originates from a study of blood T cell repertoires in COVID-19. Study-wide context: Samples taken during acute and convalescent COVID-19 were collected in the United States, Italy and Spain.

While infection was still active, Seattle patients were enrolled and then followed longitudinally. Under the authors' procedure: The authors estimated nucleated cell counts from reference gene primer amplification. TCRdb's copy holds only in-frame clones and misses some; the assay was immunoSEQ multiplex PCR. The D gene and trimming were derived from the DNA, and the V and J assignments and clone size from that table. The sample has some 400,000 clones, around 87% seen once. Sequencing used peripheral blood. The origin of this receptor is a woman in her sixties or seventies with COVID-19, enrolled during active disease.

Written as DNA, the CDR3 is TGCACCAGCAGCCAAGAATTGGGATGCGGGGGGGCCTCCGGGGAGCTGTTTTTT. This encodes CTSSQELGCGGASGELFF. V gene TRBV1 combines with J gene TRBJ2-2; TRBD2, the D gene given by the table, was not confirmed from the DNA. TRBV1 constitutes a pseudogene. There are 18 residues in the CDR3.